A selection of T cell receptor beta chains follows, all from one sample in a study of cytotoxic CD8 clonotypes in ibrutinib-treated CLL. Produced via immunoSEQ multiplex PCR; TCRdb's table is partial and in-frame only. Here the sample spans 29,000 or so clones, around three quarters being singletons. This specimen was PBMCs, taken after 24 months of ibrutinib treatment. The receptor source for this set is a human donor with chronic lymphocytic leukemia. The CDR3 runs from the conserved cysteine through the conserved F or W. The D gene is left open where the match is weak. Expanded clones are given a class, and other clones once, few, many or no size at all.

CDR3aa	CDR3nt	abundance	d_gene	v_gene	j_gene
CAWRKGGADTQYF	TGTGCCTGGAGGAAGGGGGGGGCAGATACGCAGTATTTT	-	-	TRBV30	TRBJ2-3
CASSLYEGLQVYGYTF	TGTGCCAGTAGCCTCTACGAGGGACTACAAGTCTATGGCTACACCTTC	-	-	TRBV19	TRBJ1-2
CASSPRGTPYEQYF	TGTGCCAGCAGTCCGCGGGGGACCCCCTACGAGCAGTACTTC	-	TRBD2	TRBV6-5	TRBJ2-7
CASSLVGARSHSEAFF	TGTGCCAGCAGCTTGGTTGGGGCCCGGAGCCATTCTGAAGCTTTCTTT	-	-	TRBV5-6	TRBJ1-1
CASTSGTLNTGELFF	TGTGCCAGCACCTCCGGGACCCTAAACACCGGGGAGCTGTTTTTT	-	-	TRBV7-9	TRBJ2-2
CASSVGPEGYEQYF	TGTGCCAGCAGCGTAGGGCCCGAGGGCTACGAGCAGTACTTC	-	-	TRBV9	TRBJ2-7
CASRGTGSTDTQYF	TGTGCCAGCAGGGGGACAGGGAGCACAGATACGCAGTATTTT	few	TRBD1	TRBV6-1	TRBJ2-3
CAWSVPSQGAYEQYF	TGTGCCTGGAGTGTACCCTCCCAAGGTGCCTACGAGCAGTACTTC	-	-	TRBV30	TRBJ2-7
CASGSDALSGNTIYF	TGTGCCAGCGGTTCCGACGCGCTCTCTGGAAACACCATATATTTT	once	-	TRBV28	TRBJ1-3
CSARGNTEAFF	TGCAGTGCCAGGGGAAACACTGAAGCTTTCTTT	-	-	TRBV20-1	TRBJ1-1
CASRQMKNTEAFF	TGTGCCAGCAGACAGATGAAGAACACTGAAGCTTTCTTT	-	-	TRBV6-5	TRBJ1-1
CASSRGLAVNNEQFF	TGTGCCAGCAGTAGGGGACTAGCGGTAAACAATGAGCAGTTCTTC	-	TRBD2	TRBV27	TRBJ2-1
CAWRIGINYGYTF	TGTGCCTGGAGGATCGGTATAAACTATGGCTACACCTTC	-	-	TRBV30	TRBJ1-2
CASSESVGETQYF	TGCGCCAGCAGTGAGTCCGTCGGAGAGACCCAGTACTTC	-	-	TRBV10-1	TRBJ2-5
CASSTPQGGSTIYF	TGTGCCAGCAGTACCCCACAGGGAGGGAGCACCATATATTTT	-	-	TRBV6-5	TRBJ1-3
CASSPGRGAYTEAFF	TGTGCCAGCAGCCCCGGGCGGGGGGCTTACACTGAAGCTTTCTTT	few	-	TRBV11-3	TRBJ1-1
CASSQVRGGAGTGELFF	TGCGCCAGCAGCCAAGTACGTGGGGGGGCAGGCACCGGGGAGCTGTTTTTT	-	-	TRBV4-3	TRBJ2-2
CASSYGRGATNEKLFF	TGTGCCAGCAGTTATGGCAGAGGTGCAACTAATGAAAAACTGTTTTTT	-	-	TRBV6-6	TRBJ1-4
CASSPRGTGKETQYF	TGTGCCAGCAGTCCACGCGGGACAGGGAAAGAGACCCAGTACTTC	few	TRBD1	TRBV28	TRBJ2-5
CASSPSRGPYGYTF	TGTGCCAGCAGCCCGTCCAGGGGTCCCTATGGCTACACCTTC	few	-	TRBV28	TRBJ1-2
CASTESGWTGWNEQYF	TGTGCCAGCACTGAGTCTGGCTGGACAGGGTGGAACGAGCAGTACTTC	-	TRBD1	TRBV2	TRBJ2-7
CASSSGGYEQYF	TGTGCCAGTAGTTCTGGGGGCTACGAGCAGTACTTC	-	-	TRBV19	TRBJ2-7
CASRKGALVLGPYEQYF	TGCGCCAGCAGAAAAGGGGCCCTTGTCCTGGGGCCCTACGAGCAGTACTTC	few	-	TRBV5-1	TRBJ2-7
CASSPSAGVKSYEQYF	TGCGCCAGCAGCCCGTCAGCGGGGGTGAAGTCCTACGAGCAGTACTTC	-	TRBD2	TRBV5-1	TRBJ2-7
CASRDQQGLSGKLFF	TGTGCCAGCAGGGACCAACAGGGACTATCTGGAAAACTGTTTTTT	-	-	TRBV28	TRBJ1-4
CASGGDRDTGELFF	TGTGCTAGTGGAGGGGACAGGGACACCGGGGAGCTGTTTTTT	few	TRBD1	TRBV12-5	TRBJ2-2
CASSHRQGFFYGYTF	TGCGCCAGCAGCCACAGACAGGGCTTCTTCTATGGCTACACCTTC	-	TRBD1	TRBV4-1	TRBJ1-2
CASSLGDRNQETQYF	TGTGCCAGCAGCTTAGGGGACAGAAACCAAGAGACCCAGTACTTC	-	TRBD1	TRBV7-3	TRBJ2-5
CSWGGAGGRSDTQYF	TGCAGCTGGGGAGGCGCAGGGGGCAGGTCAGATACGCAGTATTTT	-	TRBD1	TRBV29-1	TRBJ2-3
CASSYRTNTGELFF	TGCGCCAGCAGCTACAGGACGAACACCGGGGAGCTGTTTTTT	-	-	TRBV5-1	TRBJ2-2
CASSPPDRGNTEAFF	TGTGCCAGCTCACCACCGGACAGGGGGAACACTGAAGCTTTCTTT	-	TRBD1	TRBV18	TRBJ1-1
CASSLDRNSYEQYF	TGTGCCAGCTCATTAGACAGAAACTCCTACGAGCAGTACTTC	once	-	TRBV18	TRBJ2-7
CASSPRVQGDYEQYF	TGTGCCAGCTCACCCCGGGTACAGGGAGACTACGAGCAGTACTTC	few	-	TRBV18	TRBJ2-7
CASKQGGPNTEAFF	TGTGCCAGCAAGCAGGGAGGGCCGAACACTGAAGCTTTCTTT	few	-	TRBV7-3	TRBJ1-1
CASSLRAGSNQPQHF	TGTGCCAGCAGCTTAAGGGCAGGGTCCAATCAGCCCCAGCATTTT	-	-	TRBV7-2	TRBJ1-5
CASSPGRRGYTF	TGTGCCAGCTCACCAGGACGTCGCGGCTACACCTTC	-	-	TRBV28	TRBJ1-2
CASSEGRVSYEQYF	TGTGCCAGCAGTGAAGGTAGAGTTTCCTACGAGCAGTACTTC	few	-	TRBV2	TRBJ2-7
CASRAGTSGLYNEQFF	TGTGCCAGCAGAGCCGGGACTAGCGGCCTCTACAATGAGCAGTTCTTC	many	TRBD2	TRBV2	TRBJ2-1
CASSSGQGREKLFF	TGCGCCAGCAGCTCTGGTCAGGGAAGGGAAAAACTGTTTTTT	-	-	TRBV5-1	TRBJ1-4
CASSQPGPGGTSPLHF	TGTGCCAGCAGCCAACCCGGGCCGGGTGGGACTTCACCCCTCCACTTT	-	-	TRBV7-2	TRBJ1-6
CASSLQGLRETQYF	TGTGCCAGCAGCTTACAGGGGTTGAGGGAGACCCAGTACTTC	-	TRBD1	TRBV5-6	TRBJ2-5
CASRQDYEQYF	TGTGCCAGCCGCCAGGACTACGAGCAGTACTTC	-	-	TRBV28	TRBJ2-7
CSVEQDRGRGSGQYF	TGCAGCGTTGAACAGGACAGGGGGCGGGGGTCGGGGCAGTACTTC	-	TRBD1	TRBV29-1	TRBJ2-7